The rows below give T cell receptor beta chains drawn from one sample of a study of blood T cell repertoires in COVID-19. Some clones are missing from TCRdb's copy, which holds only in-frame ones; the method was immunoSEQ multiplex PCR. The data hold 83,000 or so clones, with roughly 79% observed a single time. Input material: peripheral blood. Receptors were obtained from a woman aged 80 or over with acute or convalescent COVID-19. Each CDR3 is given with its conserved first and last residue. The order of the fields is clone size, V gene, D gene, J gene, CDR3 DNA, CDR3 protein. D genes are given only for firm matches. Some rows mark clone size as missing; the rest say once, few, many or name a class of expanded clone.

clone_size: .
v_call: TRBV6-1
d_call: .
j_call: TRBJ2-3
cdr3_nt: TGTGCCAGCAGTGAGAGTGGGAGAGATACGCAGTATTTT
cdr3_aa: CASSESGRDTQYF

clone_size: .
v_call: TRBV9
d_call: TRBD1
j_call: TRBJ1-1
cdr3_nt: TGTGCCAGCAGCGGGGGGCCCCAAACAGGGGGGGCTGAAGCTTTCTTT
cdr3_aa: CASSGGPQTGGAEAFF

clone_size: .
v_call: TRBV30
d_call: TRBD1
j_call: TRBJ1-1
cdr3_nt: TGTGCCTGGAGACCAGGGGGAATGGACACTGAAGCTTTCTTT
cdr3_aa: CAWRPGGMDTEAFF

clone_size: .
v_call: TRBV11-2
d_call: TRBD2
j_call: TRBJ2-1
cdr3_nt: TGTGCCAGCAGCCAAACGCGCTTTGGACTAGCGGGAGATGAGCAGTTCTTC
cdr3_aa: CASSQTRFGLAGDEQFF

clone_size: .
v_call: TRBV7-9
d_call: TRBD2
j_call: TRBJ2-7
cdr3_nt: TGTGCCAGCCTCAGGACTAGCGGGAGTGAGAACGAGCAGTACTTC
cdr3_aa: CASLRTSGSENEQYF

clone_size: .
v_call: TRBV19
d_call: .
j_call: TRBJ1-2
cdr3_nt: TGTGCCAGTAGTACAACCGGGACAAGCCAGTCGGGGGGCTACACCTTC
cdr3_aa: CASSTTGTSQSGGYTF

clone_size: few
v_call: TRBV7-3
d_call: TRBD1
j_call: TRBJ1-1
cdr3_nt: TGTGCCAGCAGCCCTCAGGGGGAACCCACTGAAGCTTTCTTT
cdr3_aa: CASSPQGEPTEAFF

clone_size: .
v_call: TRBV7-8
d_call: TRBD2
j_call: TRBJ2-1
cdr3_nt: TGTGCCAGCAGCCGGAGCGGGGGGGCCGTGGATGAGCAGTTCTTC
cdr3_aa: CASSRSGGAVDEQFF

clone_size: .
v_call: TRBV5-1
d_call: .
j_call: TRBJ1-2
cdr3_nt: TGCGCCAGCAGCGTAAGACAGGACTATGGCTACACCTTC
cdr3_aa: CASSVRQDYGYTF

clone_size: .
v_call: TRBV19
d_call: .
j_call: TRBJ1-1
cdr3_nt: TGTGCCAGTAGTATTTCCCCCCCTCGGGCAGGGAAGTTCGCTGAAGCTTTCTTT
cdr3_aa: CASSISPPRAGKFAEAFF

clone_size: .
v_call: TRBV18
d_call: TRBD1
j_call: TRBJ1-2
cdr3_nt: TGTGCCAGCTCACTTACCCGGGACAGTAACTATGGCTACACCTTC
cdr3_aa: CASSLTRDSNYGYTF

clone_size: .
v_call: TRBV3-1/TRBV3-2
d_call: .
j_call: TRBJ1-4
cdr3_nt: TGTGCCAGCAGCCAAGGGGCTAGGGGAAAACTGTTTTTT
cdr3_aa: CASSQGARGKLFF

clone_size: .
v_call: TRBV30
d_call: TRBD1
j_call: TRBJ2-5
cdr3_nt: TGTGCCTGGAGCTCCAGCAGGGGGCCCCAGTACTTC
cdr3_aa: CAWSSSRGPQYF

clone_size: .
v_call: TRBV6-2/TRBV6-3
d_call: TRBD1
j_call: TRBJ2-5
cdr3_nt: TGTGCCAGCAGTTCCCAACAGGGGGCAGAGACCCAGTACTTC
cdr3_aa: CASSSQQGAETQYF

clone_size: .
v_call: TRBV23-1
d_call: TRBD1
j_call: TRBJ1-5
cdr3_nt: TGCGCCAGCAGTCGAGACAGGGCCCCTCTCAATCAGCCCCAGCATTTT
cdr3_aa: CASSRDRAPLNQPQHF

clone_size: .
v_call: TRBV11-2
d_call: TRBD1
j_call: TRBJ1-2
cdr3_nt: TGTGCCAGCAGCGGGGACAGGGGGCCGTTAGGTGGTGGCTACACCTTC
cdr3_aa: CASSGDRGPLGGGYTF

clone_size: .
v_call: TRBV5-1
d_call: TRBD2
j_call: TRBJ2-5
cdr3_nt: TGCGCCAGCAGCTTGGATTCATCTAGCGGGGGAGCTCAAGAGACCCAGTACTTC
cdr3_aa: CASSLDSSSGGAQETQYF

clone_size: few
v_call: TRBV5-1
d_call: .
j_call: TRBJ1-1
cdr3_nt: TGCGCCAGCAGCTTGGAGGGGTTCACTGAAGCTTTCTTT
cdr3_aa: CASSLEGFTEAFF

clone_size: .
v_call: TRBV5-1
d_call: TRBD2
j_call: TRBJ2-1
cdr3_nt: TGCGCCAGCAGCTTGACTAGCGGGAGCTACAATGAGCAGTTCTTC
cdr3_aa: CASSLTSGSYNEQFF

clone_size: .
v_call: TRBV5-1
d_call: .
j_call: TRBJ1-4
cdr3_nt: TGCGCCAGCAGCTTGGCCCCCCGGGGTTCCCTTAATGAAAAACTGTTTTTT
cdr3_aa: CASSLAPRGSLNEKLFF

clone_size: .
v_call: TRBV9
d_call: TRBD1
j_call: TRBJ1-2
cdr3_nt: TGTGCCAGCAGTCTAACAGGGGGCTATGGCTACACCTTC
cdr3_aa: CASSLTGGYGYTF

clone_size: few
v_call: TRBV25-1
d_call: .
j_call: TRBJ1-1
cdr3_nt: TGTGCCAGCAGTGATCCCGGACACGTTGAAGCTTTCTTT
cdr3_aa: CASSDPGHVEAFF

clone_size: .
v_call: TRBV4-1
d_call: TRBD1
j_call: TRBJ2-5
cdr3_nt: TGCGCCAGCAGCCAACCTCCGGGACAGGGCTCCCAAGAGACCCAGTACTTC
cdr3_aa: CASSQPPGQGSQETQYF

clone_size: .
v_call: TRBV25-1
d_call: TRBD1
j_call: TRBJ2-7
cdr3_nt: TGTGCCAGCAGTGCGCCGGGACAGGACTCCTACGAGCAGTACTTC
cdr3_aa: CASSAPGQDSYEQYF

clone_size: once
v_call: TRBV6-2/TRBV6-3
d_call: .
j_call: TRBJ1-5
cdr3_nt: TGTGCCAGCAGTTACCGGGGGGAAAGTCAGCCCCAGCATTTT
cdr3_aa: CASSYRGESQPQHF

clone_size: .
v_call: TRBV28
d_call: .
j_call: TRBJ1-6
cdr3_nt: TGTGCCAGCAGTTTAGGGGGGAATTCACCCCTCCACTTT
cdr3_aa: CASSLGGNSPLHF

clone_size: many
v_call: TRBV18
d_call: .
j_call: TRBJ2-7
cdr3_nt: TGTGCCAGCTCACCACCCAGGGTTCCCTACGAGCAGTACTTC
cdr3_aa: CASSPPRVPYEQYF

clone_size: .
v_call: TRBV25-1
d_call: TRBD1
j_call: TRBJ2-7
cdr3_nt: TGTGCCAGCAGTGGGACAGGGGGGGGATACGAGCAGTACTTC
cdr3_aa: CASSGTGGGYEQYF

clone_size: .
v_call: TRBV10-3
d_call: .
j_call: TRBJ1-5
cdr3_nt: TGTGCCATTAGGGACTCTACTAGTAATCAGCCCCAGCATTTT
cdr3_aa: CAIRDSTSNQPQHF

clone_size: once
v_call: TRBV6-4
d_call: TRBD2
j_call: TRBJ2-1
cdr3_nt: TGTGCCAGCAGTGACGGCGGTAGGAGCGGGAAGGGCGATGAGCAGTTCTTC
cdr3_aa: CASSDGGRSGKGDEQFF

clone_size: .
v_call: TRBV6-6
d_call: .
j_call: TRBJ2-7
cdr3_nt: TGTGCCAGCAGCGGGGTTTCCTACGAGCAGTACTTC
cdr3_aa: CASSGVSYEQYF

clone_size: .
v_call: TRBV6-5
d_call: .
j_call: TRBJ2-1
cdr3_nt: TGTGCCAGCAGTTACTCGAGAACTAGCTATGAGCAGTTCTTC
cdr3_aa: CASSYSRTSYEQFF

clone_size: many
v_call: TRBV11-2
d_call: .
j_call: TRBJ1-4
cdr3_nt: TGTGCCAGCAGCCTTTTAGAAAAACTGTTTTTT
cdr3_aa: CASSLLEKLFF

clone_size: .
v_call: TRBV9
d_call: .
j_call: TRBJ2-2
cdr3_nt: TGTGCCAGCAGCGTAGCTACCCCTGCCACCGGGGAGCTGTTTTTT
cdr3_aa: CASSVATPATGELFF

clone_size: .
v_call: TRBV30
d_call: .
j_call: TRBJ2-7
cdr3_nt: TGTGCCTGGAGTCCGGGCTCCTACGAGCAGTACTTC
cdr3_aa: CAWSPGSYEQYF

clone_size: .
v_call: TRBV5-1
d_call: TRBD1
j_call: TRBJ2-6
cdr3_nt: TGCGCCAGCAGCCCAGACAGGGTAAGCTCTGGGGCCAACGTCCTGACTTTC
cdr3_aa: CASSPDRVSSGANVLTF

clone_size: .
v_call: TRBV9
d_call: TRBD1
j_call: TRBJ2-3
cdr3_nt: TGTGCCAGCAGCGTGTTACCCGGGACAGGGGGTGGAGATACGCAGTATTTT
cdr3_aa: CASSVLPGTGGGDTQYF